This T cell receptor beta chain was obtained from a study of blood T cell repertoires in COVID-19. Study overall: Collection of acute and convalescent COVID-19 samples took place in the United States, Italy and Spain. Sources were T cells, B-cell-depleted T cells, or PBMCs; the material itself was cDNA or gDNA.

The CDR3 covers 13 residues. V lost 3 bases, J lost 2 bases, and 7 bases lay in between. Authors' processing steps: By means of reference gene primer amplification, nucleated cell counts were estimated. Only in-frame clones appear in the TCRdb table, and some are missing; sequencing was by immunoSEQ multiplex PCR. V and J calls and clone size are given by that table; D and trimming were obtained from the DNA. The sample includes about 170,000 clones, approximately 95% of them seen just once. This sequence was found in a woman aged 50 to 60 with acute or convalescent COVID-19. The V gene is TRBV12-3 or TRBV12-4, the J gene TRBJ1-2; no clear D. The sequenced sample was peripheral blood. In nucleotides, the CDR3 is TGTGCCAGCAGTTTGTACGAGAACTATGGCTACACCTTC. The encoded protein is CASSLYENYGYTF.